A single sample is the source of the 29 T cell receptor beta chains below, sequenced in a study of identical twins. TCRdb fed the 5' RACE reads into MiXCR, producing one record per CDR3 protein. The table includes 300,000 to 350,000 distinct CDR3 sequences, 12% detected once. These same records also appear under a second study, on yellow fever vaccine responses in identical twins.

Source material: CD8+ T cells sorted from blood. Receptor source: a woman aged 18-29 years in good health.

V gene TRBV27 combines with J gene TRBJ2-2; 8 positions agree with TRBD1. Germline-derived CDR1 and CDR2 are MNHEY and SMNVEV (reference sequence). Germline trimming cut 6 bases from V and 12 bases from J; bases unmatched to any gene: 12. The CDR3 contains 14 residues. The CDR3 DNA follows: TGTGCCAGCAGGGAGAGGACAGGGTTCTGGAAGCTGTTTTTT. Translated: CASRERTGFWKLFF.

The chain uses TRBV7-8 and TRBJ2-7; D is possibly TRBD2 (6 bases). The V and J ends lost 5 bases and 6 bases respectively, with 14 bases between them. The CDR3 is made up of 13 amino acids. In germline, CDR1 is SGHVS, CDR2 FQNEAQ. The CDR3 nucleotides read TGTGCCAGCAGCCCGGGGGTAGCAGGCGAGCAGTACTTC. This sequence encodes CASSPGVAGEQYF.

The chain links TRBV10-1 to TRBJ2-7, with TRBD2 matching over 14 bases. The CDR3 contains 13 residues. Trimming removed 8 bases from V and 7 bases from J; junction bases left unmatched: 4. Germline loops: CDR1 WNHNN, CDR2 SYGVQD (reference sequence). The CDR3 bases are TGCGCCAGCCAGGGACTAGCGGGAGCAGAGCAGTACTTC. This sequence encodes CASQGLAGAEQYF.

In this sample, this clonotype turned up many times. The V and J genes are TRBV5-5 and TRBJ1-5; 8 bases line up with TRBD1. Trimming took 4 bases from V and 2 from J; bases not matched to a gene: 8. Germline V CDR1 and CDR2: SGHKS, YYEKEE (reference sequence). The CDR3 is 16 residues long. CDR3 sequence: CASSGQGVKGNQPQHF. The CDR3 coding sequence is TGTGCCAGCAGCGGACAGGGTGTGAAAGGCAATCAGCCCCAGCATTTT. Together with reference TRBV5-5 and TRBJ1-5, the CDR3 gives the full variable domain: DAGVTQSPTHLIKTRGQQVTLRCSPISGHKSVSWYQQVLGQGPQFIFQYYEKEERGRGNFPDRFSARQFPNYSSELNVNALLLGDSALYLCASSGQGVKGNQPQHFGDGTRLSIL.

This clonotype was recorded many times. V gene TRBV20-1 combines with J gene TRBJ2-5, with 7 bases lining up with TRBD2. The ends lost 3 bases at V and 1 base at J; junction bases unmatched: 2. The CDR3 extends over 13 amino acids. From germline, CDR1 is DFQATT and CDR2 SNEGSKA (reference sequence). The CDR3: CSARGGVQETQYF. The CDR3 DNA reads TGCAGTGCTAGGGGAGGGGTCCAAGAGACCCAGTACTTC.

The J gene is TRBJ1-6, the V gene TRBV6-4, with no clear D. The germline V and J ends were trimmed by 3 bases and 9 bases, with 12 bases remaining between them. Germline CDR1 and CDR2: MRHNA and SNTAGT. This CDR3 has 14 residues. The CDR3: CASSESEFGSPLHF. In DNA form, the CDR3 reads TGTGCCAGCAGTGAATCGGAATTCGGTTCACCCCTCCACTTT.

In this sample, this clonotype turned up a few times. The DNA for the CDR3 is TGTGCCAGCAGCGGAGGCTATGGCGAGCAGTTCTTC. Its protein is CASSGGYGEQFF. This rearrangement joins TRBV7-9 to TRBJ2-1; a weak D match, TRBD2 (5 bases). Trimming shortened V by 5 bases and J by 10 bases, and 12 bases separated the two germline ends. CDR1 is SEHNR and CDR2 is FQNEAQ in the germline V gene (reference sequence). The CDR3 has 12 residues.

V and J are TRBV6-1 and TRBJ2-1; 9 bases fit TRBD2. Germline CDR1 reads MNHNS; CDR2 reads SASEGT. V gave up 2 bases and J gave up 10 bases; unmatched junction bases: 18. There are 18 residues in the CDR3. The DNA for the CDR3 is TGTGCCAGCAGTGAACTGTCTAGCGGGATCCCAGAGATAAGGGAGCAGTTCTTC. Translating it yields CASSELSSGIPEIREQFF.

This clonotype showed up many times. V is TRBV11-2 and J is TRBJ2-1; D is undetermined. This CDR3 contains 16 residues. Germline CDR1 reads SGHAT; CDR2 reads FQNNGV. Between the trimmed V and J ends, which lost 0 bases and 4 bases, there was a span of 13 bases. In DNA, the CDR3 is TGTGCCAGCAGCTTAGATTCCTCATGGAGTTACAATGAGCAGTTCTTC. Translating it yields CASSLDSSWSYNEQFF.

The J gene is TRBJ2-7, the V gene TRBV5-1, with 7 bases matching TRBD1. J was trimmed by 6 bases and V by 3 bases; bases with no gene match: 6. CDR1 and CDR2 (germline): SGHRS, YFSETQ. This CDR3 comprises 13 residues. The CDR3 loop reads CASSSQDRPEQYF. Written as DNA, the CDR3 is TGCGCCAGCAGCTCCCAGGACAGGCCCGAGCAGTACTTC.

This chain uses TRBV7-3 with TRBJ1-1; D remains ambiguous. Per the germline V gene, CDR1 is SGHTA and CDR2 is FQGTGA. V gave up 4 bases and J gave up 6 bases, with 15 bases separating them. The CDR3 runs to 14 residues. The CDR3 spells CASSSRAGAAEAFF. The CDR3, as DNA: TGTGCCAGCAGCTCCCGGGCGGGTGCCGCTGAAGCTTTCTTT.

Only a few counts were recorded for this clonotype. The DNA for the CDR3 is TGTGCCAGCAGCGAGGAGGCAGCGGGAGTAAAGAAAGATACGCAGTATTTT. This sequence encodes CASSEEAAGVKKDTQYF. This chain connects TRBV7-2 to TRBJ2-3; TRBD2 matches at 8 bases. The CDR3 runs 17 residues. The J segment lost 5 bases and the V segment lost 5 bases, leaving 15 bases of the junction unmatched. Germline V CDR1 and CDR2: SGHTA, FQGNSA.

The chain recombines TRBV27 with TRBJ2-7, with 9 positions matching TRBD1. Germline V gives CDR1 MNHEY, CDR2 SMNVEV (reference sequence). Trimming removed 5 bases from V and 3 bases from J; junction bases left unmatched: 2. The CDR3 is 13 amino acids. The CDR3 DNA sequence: TGTGCCAGCAGTGGGGGACAGGGCTACGAGCAGTACGTC. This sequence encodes CASSGGQGYEQYV.

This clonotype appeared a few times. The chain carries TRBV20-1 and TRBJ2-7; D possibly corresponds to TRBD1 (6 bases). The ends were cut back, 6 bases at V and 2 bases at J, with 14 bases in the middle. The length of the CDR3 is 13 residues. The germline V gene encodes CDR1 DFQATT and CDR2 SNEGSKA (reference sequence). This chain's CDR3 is CSALPDSAYEQYF. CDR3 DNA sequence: TGCAGTGCCCTACCGGACAGCGCCTACGAGCAGTACTTC.

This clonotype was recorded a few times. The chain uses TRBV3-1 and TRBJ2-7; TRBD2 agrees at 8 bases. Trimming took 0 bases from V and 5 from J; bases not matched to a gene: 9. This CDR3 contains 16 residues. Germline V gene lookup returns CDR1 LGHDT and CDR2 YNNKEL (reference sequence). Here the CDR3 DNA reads TGTGCCAGCAGCCAAGAAGGAGGTGCGGGAGGAGACGAGCAGTACTTC. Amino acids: CASSQEGGAGGDEQYF.

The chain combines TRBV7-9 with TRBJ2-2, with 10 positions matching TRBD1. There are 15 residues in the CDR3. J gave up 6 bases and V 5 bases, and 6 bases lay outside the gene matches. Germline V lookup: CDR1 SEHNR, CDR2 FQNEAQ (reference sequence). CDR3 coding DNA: TGTGCCAGCAGCCCCCGACAGGGGGCGCCCGGGGAGCTGTTTTTT. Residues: CASSPRQGAPGELFF.

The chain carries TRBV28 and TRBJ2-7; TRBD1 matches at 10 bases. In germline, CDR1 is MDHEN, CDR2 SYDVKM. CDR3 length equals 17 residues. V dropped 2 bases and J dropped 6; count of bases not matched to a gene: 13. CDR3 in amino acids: CASSLMAGYRDRGEQYV. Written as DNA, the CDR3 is TGTGCCAGCAGTTTAATGGCCGGCTACCGGGACAGGGGCGAGCAGTACGTC.

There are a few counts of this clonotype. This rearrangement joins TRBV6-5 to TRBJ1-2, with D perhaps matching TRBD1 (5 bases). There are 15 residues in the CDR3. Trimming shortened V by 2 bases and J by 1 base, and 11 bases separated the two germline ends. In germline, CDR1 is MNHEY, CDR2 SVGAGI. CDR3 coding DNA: TGTGCCAGCAGTTACGGCCAGGGAGATAACTATGGCTACACCTTC. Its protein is CASSYGQGDNYGYTF.

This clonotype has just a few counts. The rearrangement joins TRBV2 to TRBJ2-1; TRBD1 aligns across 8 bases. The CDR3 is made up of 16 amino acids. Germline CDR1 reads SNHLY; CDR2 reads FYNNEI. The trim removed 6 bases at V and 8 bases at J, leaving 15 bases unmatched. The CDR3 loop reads CASSKDRERERHEQFF. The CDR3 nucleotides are TGTGCCAGCAGCAAGGACAGGGAACGAGAGAGGCATGAGCAGTTCTTC.

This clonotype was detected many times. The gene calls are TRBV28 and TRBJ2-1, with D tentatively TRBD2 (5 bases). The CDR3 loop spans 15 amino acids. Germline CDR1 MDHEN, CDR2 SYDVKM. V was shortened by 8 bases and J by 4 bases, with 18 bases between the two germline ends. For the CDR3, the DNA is TGTGCCAGCGCCACGCCAGCGGAGCTATACAATGAGCAGTTCTTC. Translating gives CASATPAELYNEQFF.

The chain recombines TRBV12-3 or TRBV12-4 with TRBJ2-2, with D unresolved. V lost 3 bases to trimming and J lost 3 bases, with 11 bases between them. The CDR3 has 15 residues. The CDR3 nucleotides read TGTGCCAGCAGTTTGACACAGCTCTACACCGGGGAGCTGTTTTTT. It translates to CASSLTQLYTGELFF.

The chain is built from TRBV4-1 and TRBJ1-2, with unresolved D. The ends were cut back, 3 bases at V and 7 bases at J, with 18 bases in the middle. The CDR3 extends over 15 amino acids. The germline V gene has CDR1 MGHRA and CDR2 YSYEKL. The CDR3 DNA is TGCGCCAGCAGCCACCAAGACACGAGGGCGGGTGGCTACACCTTC. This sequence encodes CASSHQDTRAGGYTF.

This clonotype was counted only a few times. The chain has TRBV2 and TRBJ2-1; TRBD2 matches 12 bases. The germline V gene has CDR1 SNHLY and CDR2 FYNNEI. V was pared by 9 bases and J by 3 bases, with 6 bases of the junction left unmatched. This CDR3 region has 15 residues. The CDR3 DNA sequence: TGTGCCAGTCAGACTAGCGGGAGTCTCTACAATGAGCAGTTCTTC. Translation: CASQTSGSLYNEQFF.

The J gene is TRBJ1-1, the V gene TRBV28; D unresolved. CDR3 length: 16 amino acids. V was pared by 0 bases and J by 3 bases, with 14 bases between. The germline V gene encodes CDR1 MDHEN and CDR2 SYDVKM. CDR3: CASSLWGAPADTEAFF. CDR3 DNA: TGTGCCAGCAGTTTATGGGGTGCGCCGGCGGACACTGAAGCTTTCTTT.

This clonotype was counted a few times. As DNA, the CDR3 is TGCGCCACCCGCGGGAGGGACTCTATCGGTGATACGCAGTATTTT. This sequence encodes CATRGRDSIGDTQYF. The rearrangement uses TRBV5-1 and TRBJ2-3; 9 nucleotides match TRBD2. This CDR3 contains 15 residues. CDR1 SGHRS and CDR2 YFSETQ come from the germline V gene. The J segment lost 6 bases and the V segment lost 9 bases, leaving 14 bases of the junction unmatched.

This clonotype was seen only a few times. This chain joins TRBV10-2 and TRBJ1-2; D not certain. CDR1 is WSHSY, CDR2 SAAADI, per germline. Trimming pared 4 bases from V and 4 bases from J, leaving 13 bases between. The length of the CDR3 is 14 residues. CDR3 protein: CASSGDPGAYGYTF. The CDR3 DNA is TGCGCCAGCAGTGGAGACCCGGGAGCCTATGGCTACACCTTC.

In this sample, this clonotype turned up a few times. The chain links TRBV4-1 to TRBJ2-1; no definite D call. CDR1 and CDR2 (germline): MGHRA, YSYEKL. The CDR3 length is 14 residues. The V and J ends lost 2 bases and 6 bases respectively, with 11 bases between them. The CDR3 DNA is TGCGCCAGCAGCCAATCCCCAGAAGGCAATGAGCAGTTCTTC. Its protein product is CASSQSPEGNEQFF.

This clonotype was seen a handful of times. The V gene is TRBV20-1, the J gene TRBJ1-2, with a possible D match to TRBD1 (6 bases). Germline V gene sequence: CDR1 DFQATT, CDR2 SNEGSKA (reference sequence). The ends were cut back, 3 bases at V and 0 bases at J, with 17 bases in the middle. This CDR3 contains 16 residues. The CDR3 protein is CSASPAGVAPNYGYTF. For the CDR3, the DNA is TGCAGTGCTAGTCCGGCAGGGGTTGCCCCTAACTATGGCTACACCTTC.

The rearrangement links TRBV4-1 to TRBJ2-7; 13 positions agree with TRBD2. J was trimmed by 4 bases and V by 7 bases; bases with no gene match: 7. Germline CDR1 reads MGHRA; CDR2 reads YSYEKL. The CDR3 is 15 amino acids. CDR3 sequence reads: CASTHGLAGEYEQYF. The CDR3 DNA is TGCGCCAGCACCCACGGACTAGCGGGAGAGTACGAGCAGTACTTC.